Following are 15 T cell receptor beta chains from one sample sequenced in a study of shared clonotypes between healthy human individuals. Naive CD8 cells were CD45RO-negative, positively selected for CCR7, excluding terminally differentiated effector memory CD45RA+ cells. Measured with immunoSEQ multiplex PCR; TCRdb has only the in-frame clones, and not every one. The sample has about 700,000 clones; around 90% are singletons. Sample: naive CD8+ T cells sorted from blood. These receptor sequences come from a man aged 25 to 45 in good health.

The chain has TRBV5-1 and TRBJ2-3; no clear D. The CDR3 spans 13 residues. Germline V CDR1 and CDR2: SGHRS, YFSETQ. Trimming cost V 4 bases and J 6 bases, with 12 bases left between them. This chain's CDR3 is CASSPTPSDTQYF. The CDR3 DNA reads as TGCGCCAGCAGCCCTACCCCTTCGGATACGCAGTATTTT.

Notes on this clone: Other DNA sequences in this sample translate to the same CDR3. The chain's CDR3 is CASSQVGSYNEQFF. As DNA, the CDR3 is TGCGCCAGCAGCCAAGTGGGCTCCTACAATGAGCAGTTCTTC. V and J are TRBV4-1 and TRBJ2-1; D is ambiguous. CDR3 size: 14 residues. V lost 1 base and J 0 bases, leaving 4 bases between the germline ends. Germline CDR1 MGHRA, CDR2 YSYEKL.

This chain connects TRBV19 to TRBJ1-1; no clear D. CDR3 length: 12 amino acids. Trimming removed 4 bases from V and 6 bases from J, with 9 bases in between. CDR1 is LNHDA and CDR2 is SQIVND in the germline V gene (reference sequence). CDR3 DNA sequence: TGTGCCAGTAGTACACCCCCGGCTGAAGCTTTCTTT. Translating it yields CASSTPPAEAFF.

The J gene is TRBJ2-4, the V gene TRBV4-1, with 10 bases matching TRBD2. The V segment lost 1 base and the J segment 6 bases; nucleotides outside the gene matches: 12. This CDR3 is 18 amino acids long. Germline CDR1 MGHRA, CDR2 YSYEKL. The DNA of the CDR3 is TGCGCCAGCAGCCAAGGGGTGGGTCTAGCGGGAGAAGGAAACATTCAGTACTTC. Protein product: CASSQGVGLAGEGNIQYF.

The V call is TRBV11-2, the J call TRBJ2-7; TRBD1 agrees at 7 bases. Losses at the gene ends were 5 bases for V and 4 bases for J; bases not matched to a gene: 5. CDR1 and CDR2 (germline): SGHAT, FQNNGV. The CDR3 spans 13 residues. The CDR3 sequence is CASSGWDSYEQYF. The CDR3 DNA reads as TGTGCCAGCAGCGGGTGGGACAGTTACGAGCAGTACTTC.

The chain has TRBV30 and TRBJ1-1; no clear D gene. The CDR3 length is 12 residues. Germline loops: CDR1 GTSNPN, CDR2 SVGIG (reference sequence). Trimming shortened V by 8 bases and J by 0 bases, and 10 bases separated the two germline ends. The CDR3 sequence: CARRVMNTEAFF. CDR3 sequence (DNA): TGTGCCCGTCGGGTTATGAACACTGAAGCTTTCTTT.

The V call is TRBV6-1, the J call TRBJ2-1, with D tentatively TRBD1 (6 bases). The CDR3 is made up of 11 amino acids. The germline V gene has CDR1 MNHNS and CDR2 SASEGT. V was clipped by 6 bases and J by 8 bases, with 8 bases between them. The CDR3 sequence: CASSYRDEQFF. The CDR3 DNA sequence: TGTGCCAGCAGCTACAGGGATGAGCAGTTCTTC.

This sequence joins TRBV4-3 and TRBJ2-2, with D perhaps TRBD2 (6 bases). V was trimmed by 2 bases and J by 1 base, leaving 20 bases between them. Germline V gives CDR1 LGHNA, CDR2 YSLEER. The CDR3 runs 19 residues. CDR3 protein: CASSQNNFREEKNTGELFF. The CDR3 DNA is TGCGCCAGCAGCCAAAATAATTTTAGGGAGGAAAAGAACACCGGGGAGCTGTTTTTT.

A single count supports this clone. The gene calls are TRBV7-6 and TRBJ2-5; 8 bases match TRBD1. With 4 bases clipped from V and 4 bases from J, the junction kept 11 bases outside the gene matches. This CDR3 region has 16 residues. CDR1 is SGHVS and CDR2 is FNYEAQ in the germline V gene. The CDR3 region has the DNA TGTGCCAGCAGCTCCCGGCAGGGGGCTTCTTTAGAGACCCAGTACTTC. The encoded protein is CASSSRQGASLETQYF.

V is TRBV5-6 and J is TRBJ1-5; D is undetermined. V gave up 0 bases and J gave up 4 bases, with 5 bases separating them. Germline V gene lookup returns CDR1 SGHDT and CDR2 YYEEEE. This CDR3 comprises 13 residues. The CDR3 DNA reads as TGTGCCAGCAGCTTGGGGGTGAATCAGCCCCAGCATTTT. The encoded protein is CASSLGVNQPQHF.

The chain has TRBV7-2 and TRBJ1-1, with D perhaps TRBD1 (6 bases). Germline assignment: CDR1 SGHTA and CDR2 FQGNSA. The CDR3 spans 15 residues. V was pared by 1 base and J by 4 bases, with 13 bases between. CDR3 amino acids: CASSLGLGGGTEAFF. The CDR3 DNA follows: TGTGCCAGCAGCTTAGGCCTCGGAGGGGGCACTGAAGCTTTCTTT.

The chain joins TRBV13 to TRBJ2-1; 10 nucleotides agree with TRBD2. The germline CDR1 and CDR2 sequences are PRHDT and FYEKMQ (reference sequence). Trimming removed 4 bases from V and 6 bases from J; junction bases left unmatched: 9. The CDR3 sequence is 16 residues long. This CDR3 is CASSSVLAGVFNEQFF. CDR3 nucleotide sequence: TGTGCCAGCAGCTCTGTCCTAGCGGGAGTCTTCAATGAGCAGTTCTTC.

The rearrangement joins TRBV4-3 to TRBJ2-7, with D maybe TRBD1 (7 bases). The CDR3 is 15 residues long. Germline assignment: CDR1 LGHNA and CDR2 YSLEER. V was pared by 3 bases and J by 2 bases, with 14 bases between. The CDR3 sequence is CASSQIRGATYEQYF. In nucleotides, the CDR3 is TGCGCCAGCAGCCAGATCAGGGGGGCAACCTACGAGCAGTACTTC.

This chain connects TRBV30 to TRBJ2-3, with TRBD2 matching over 9 bases. Trimming removed 1 base from V and 0 bases from J; junction bases left unmatched: 2. This CDR3 contains 15 residues. Germline V gene data show CDR1 as GTSNPN and CDR2 as SVGIG (reference sequence). CDR3 region: CAWSGLADSTDTQYF. DNA for the CDR3: TGTGCCTGGAGTGGACTAGCGGATAGCACAGATACGCAGTATTTT.

V is TRBV12-5 and J is TRBJ1-5, with D possibly being TRBD1 (6 bases). This CDR3 region has 18 residues. The V gene's germline CDR1 is LGHNT and CDR2 FRNRAP. V gave up 1 base and J gave up 9 bases, with 25 bases separating them. The CDR3 reads CASGLAHGTGDNLGPQHF. For the CDR3, the DNA is TGTGCTAGTGGTTTGGCCCACGGTACTGGGGACAACCTGGGGCCCCAGCATTTT. Full variable domain (remainder filled in from reference TRBV12-5 and TRBJ1-5): DARVTQTPRHKVTEMGQEVTMRCQPILGHNTVFWYRQTMMQGLELLAYFRNRAPLDDSGMPKDRFSAEMPDATLATLKIQPSEPRDSAVYFCASGLAHGTGDNLGPQHFGDGTRLSIL.